Presented here are 31 T cell receptor beta chains from one specimen sequenced in a study of post-analysis software for immune sequencing data. The library was made from cDNA and included unique molecular identifiers. TCRdb called the PCR reads again in MiXCR, with one record for every CDR3 protein. The table lists about 460,000 distinct CDR3 sequences, nearly 45% of them singletons, with 9.5% to 13% in the top ten. Overall study results and limits: About 5 TRBV segments appeared more often in patients than in controls, and TRBV5-6, TRBV5-1 and TRBV20-1 were among these.

These receptors' targets are unknown. The sequenced sample consisted of blood. The receptors come from a girl aged 10-17 years with multiple sclerosis.

The V gene is TRBV20-1, the J gene TRBJ2-1; 8 bases are a match to TRBD1. V was clipped by 0 bases and J by 0 bases; unmatched bases: 4. The CDR3 extends over 16 amino acids. CDR1 and CDR2 (germline): DFQATT, SNEGSKA (reference sequence). The CDR3 protein is CSARERQGSSYNEQFF. The DNA of the CDR3 is TGCAGTGCTAGAGAAAGACAGGGGAGCTCCTACAATGAGCAGTTCTTC.

J is TRBJ2-1 and V is TRBV9; 11 positions agree with TRBD2. With 3 bases clipped from V and 5 bases from J, the junction kept 4 bases outside the gene matches. The CDR3 is 15 residues long. Germline values: CDR1 SGDLS, CDR2 YYNGEE. For the CDR3, the DNA is TGTGCCAGCAGCGCTCTAGCGGGAGGCAACAATGAGCAGTTCTTC. Residues: CASSALAGGNNEQFF.

V is TRBV6-6 and J is TRBJ2-4; perhaps TRBD1 as D (7 bases). The J call is in doubt because the DNA end fits TRBJ2-7 better. There are 14 residues in the CDR3. CDR1 MNHNY and CDR2 SVGAGI come from the germline V gene (reference sequence). CDR3 protein: CASNGGQFFFEQYF. DNA for the CDR3: TGTGCCAGCAACGGGGGACAGTTTTTTTTCGAGCAGTACTTC.

The V and J genes are TRBV6-6 and TRBJ1-5, with D unclear. CDR1 is MNHNY and CDR2 is SVGAGI in the germline V gene (reference sequence). V was trimmed by 6 bases and J by 7 bases, leaving 10 bases between them. This CDR3 spans 12 amino acids. The DNA of the CDR3 is TGTGCCAGCAGCTTAGAGGTCCAGCCCCAGCATTTT. Translating gives CASSLEVQPQHF.

The chain joins TRBV4-1 to TRBJ2-7; weak D call: TRBD1 (5 bases). The CDR3 consists of 14 residues. Germline V gene data show CDR1 as MGHRA and CDR2 as YSYEKL. Deletions cut 0 bases from V and 7 bases from J, with 13 bases between. CDR3 sequence (DNA): TGCGCCAGCAGCCAAGAGGGCAGGGTGGGAGAGCAGTACTTC. Translation: CASSQEGRVGEQYF.

The chain links TRBV20-1 to TRBJ2-7; 11 bases align to TRBD1. Unmatched junction bases numbered 7, after V lost 6 bases and J lost 3 bases. The germline gives CDR1 DFQATT, CDR2 SNEGSKA (reference sequence). The CDR3 length is 14 residues. CDR3 amino acids: CSAHGTGGGYEQYF. CDR3 nucleotide sequence: TGCAGTGCCCACGGGACAGGGGGAGGCTACGAGCAGTACTTC.

This chain links TRBV18 with TRBJ2-7; perhaps TRBD1 as D (5 bases). Germline V CDR1 and CDR2: KGHSH, LQKENI. The CDR3 is 14 residues long. V was clipped by 3 bases and J by 2 bases, with 11 bases between them. The CDR3 loop reads CASSPWGGAYEQYF. Written as DNA, the CDR3 is TGTGCCAGCTCACCTTGGGGCGGAGCCTACGAGCAGTACTTC.

This clonotype was counted a few times. The genes are TRBV12-3 or TRBV12-4 and TRBJ1-2, with unresolved D. Between the trimmed V and J ends, which lost 8 bases and 2 bases, there was a span of 12 bases. The CDR3 is 13 amino acids. CDR3: CASRRGVNYGYTF. The CDR3 DNA reads TGTGCCAGCCGCCGCGGAGTAAACTATGGCTACACCTTC.

As to this clonotype: A junction boundary mismatches the germline segment, possibly from a read error. J is TRBJ2-7 and V is TRBV7-3; D tentatively reads TRBD1 or TRBD2 (5 bases each). Germline CDR1 is SGHTA and CDR2 is FQGTGA. The CDR3 length is 14 residues. This CDR3 reads CASSITGAAIEQYF. DNA for the CDR3: TGTGCCAGCAGCATAACCGGGGCAGCCATCGAGCAGTACTTC.

The chain couples TRBV7-9 to TRBJ2-1, with a tentative D call TRBD2 (6 bases). Germline loops: CDR1 SEHNR, CDR2 FQNEAQ (reference sequence). V lost 1 base and J lost 2, with 15 bases in between. The CDR3 is made up of 17 amino acids. The CDR3 coding sequence is TGTGCCAGCAGCTTAGGTTTCCGGGACTCGGCCTACAATGAGCAGTTCTTC. Translating it yields CASSLGFRDSAYNEQFF. The complete variable domain, with remaining parts taken from reference TRBV7-9 and TRBJ2-1, reads DTGVSQNPRHKITKRGQNVTFRCDPISEHNRLYWYRQTLGQGPEFLTYFQNEAQLEKSRLLSDRFSAERPKGSFSTLEIQRTEQGDSAMYLCASSLGFRDSAYNEQFFGPGTRLTVL.

The chain combines TRBV20-1 with TRBJ2-7, with TRBD2 matching over 9 bases. In germline, CDR1 is DFQATT, CDR2 SNEGSKA (reference sequence). V shed 3 bases and J 0 bases; nucleotides not matched to a gene: 6. The CDR3 consists of 15 residues. CDR3 coding DNA: TGCAGTGCTAGTGTACCGCGGGAGGGCTCCTACGAGCAGTACTTC. This encodes CSASVPREGSYEQYF.

The sample holds a few counts of this clonotype. This sequence joins TRBV29-1 and TRBJ1-1, with D perhaps TRBD1 (5 bases). V was clipped by 6 bases and J by 2 bases, with 13 bases between them. Germline V gene lookup returns CDR1 SQVTM and CDR2 ANQGSEA. CDR3 length equals 13 residues. In DNA, the CDR3 is TGCAGCGTGGGGCGGGTTCTTAACACTGAAGCTTTCTTT. The encoded protein is CSVGRVLNTEAFF.

The chain links TRBV24-1 to TRBJ2-1, with 10 nucleotides matching TRBD1. CDR3 length: 17 residues. V was clipped by 4 bases and J by 3 bases; unmatched bases: 8. Germline CDR1 KGHDR, CDR2 SFDVKD. In DNA, the CDR3 is TGTGCCACCAGTGAGCGGACAGGGGGTTTGAACTACAATGAGCAGTTCTTC. It codes for CATSERTGGLNYNEQFF.

This sequence joins TRBV20-1 and TRBJ1-2; no reliable D call. Trimming pared 3 bases from V and 7 bases from J, leaving 18 bases between. Germline V lookup: CDR1 DFQATT, CDR2 SNEGSKA (reference sequence). This CDR3 comprises 14 residues. The DNA for the CDR3 is TGCAGTGCTAGGGAGTGGGCGCCTGGTAGTGGCTACACCTTC. Encoded protein: CSAREWAPGSGYTF.

This sequence joins TRBV20-1 and TRBJ2-1; 7 bases line up with TRBD2. Germline CDR1 reads DFQATT; CDR2 reads SNEGSKA (reference sequence). The CDR3 is 16 amino acids. V lost 0 bases to trimming and J lost 4 bases; unmatched junction nucleotides: 9. This CDR3 reads CSARDIGGGTYNEQFF. CDR3 DNA sequence: TGCAGTGCTAGAGATATAGGCGGGGGTACTTACAATGAGCAGTTCTTC.

This clonotype was counted ten times or more. This sequence joins TRBV15 and TRBJ2-1, with 12 bases fitting TRBD2. V lost 3 bases, J lost 9 bases, and 9 bases stayed unmatched. Germline lookup yields CDR1 LNHNV and CDR2 YYDKDF (reference sequence). The CDR3 spans 16 residues. The CDR3 DNA reads as TGTGCCACCAGCAGCCCTCCTAGCGGGAGGGCCATTGAGCAGTTCTTC. This encodes CATSSPPSGRAIEQFF.

The rearrangement links TRBV5-6 to TRBJ2-4, with 7 positions matching TRBD2. Near its end, the DNA agrees better with TRBJ2-7, so the J call may be wrong. Germline V gene lookup returns CDR1 SGHDT and CDR2 YYEEEE. This CDR3 has 15 residues. The CDR3: CASSPPKAGSYEQYF. CDR3 nucleotides: TGTGCCAGCAGCCCCCCCAAAGCGGGGTCATACGAGCAGTACTTC.

This clonotype has more than one count but fewer than ten. The chain joins TRBV24-1 to TRBJ2-4, with 9 positions matching TRBD1. The DNA end favors TRBJ2-7, so the J call may be wrong. The length of the CDR3 is 14 residues. Germline V CDR1 and CDR2: KGHDR, SFDVKD. CDR3 nucleotide sequence: TGTGCCACCAGTGGGGACAGGGCTGGGTACGAGCAGTACTTC. It specifies CATSGDRAGYEQYF.

The chain combines TRBV15 with TRBJ2-6; D gene uncertain. This CDR3 comprises 14 residues. Germline assignment: CDR1 LNHNV and CDR2 YYDKDF (reference sequence). The V and J ends lost 5 bases and 2 bases respectively, with 7 bases between them. This CDR3 reads CATSPQPGANVLTF. The CDR3 nucleotides are TGTGCCACCAGCCCTCAGCCTGGGGCCAACGTCCTGACTTTC.

The chain combines TRBV7-3 with TRBJ1-2, with a weak D call TRBD1 (5 bases). V lost 2 bases to trimming and J lost 8 bases, with 21 bases between them. Germline V lookup: CDR1 SGHTA, CDR2 FQGTGA. The CDR3 covers 16 residues. The CDR3: CASSLGPDRGLGGYTF. CDR3 DNA sequence: TGTGCCAGCAGCTTAGGGCCTGACAGAGGCTTGGGGGGCTACACCTTC.

This clonotype was seen once. CDR3 DNA sequence: TGTGCCAGCAGTCCCCCCACGAACACTGAAGCTTTCTTT. It specifies CASSPPTNTEAFF. V gene TRBV12-3 or TRBV12-4 combines with J gene TRBJ1-1, with D unclear. V lost 5 bases to trimming and J lost 1 base, with 8 bases between them. The CDR3 is 13 residues long.

This clonotype turned up a few times. This chain joins TRBV24-1 and TRBJ2-3, with no clear D. Trimming left V 5 bases short and J 2 bases short, with 10 bases between. The CDR3 contains 14 residues. From germline, CDR1 is KGHDR and CDR2 SFDVKD. Written as DNA, the CDR3 is TGTGCCACCAGTGGCAGGTCGTACACAGATACGCAGTATTTT. It specifies CATSGRSYTDTQYF.

V and J are TRBV7-8 and TRBJ2-7; D ambiguous. Trimming pared 1 base from V and 1 base from J, leaving 8 bases between. The CDR3 consists of 14 residues. CDR1 SGHVS and CDR2 FQNEAQ come from the germline V gene. The CDR3 protein is CASSLVWGSYEQYF. The CDR3 DNA reads as TGTGCCAGCAGCTTAGTATGGGGATCCTACGAGCAGTACTTC.

The V call is TRBV14, the J call TRBJ2-1; D is uncertain. The CDR3 runs 13 residues. Germline V gives CDR1 SGHDN, CDR2 FVKESK. The V and J ends lost 4 bases and 12 bases respectively, with 16 bases between them. The CDR3 is CASSPLSVVGQFF. In nucleotides, the CDR3 is TGTGCCAGCAGCCCCCTCTCCGTAGTAGGGCAGTTCTTC. The variable domain in full, completed from reference TRBV14 and TRBJ2-1, reads EAGVTQFPSHSVIEKGQTVTLRCDPISGHDNLYWYRRVMGKEIKFLLHFVKESKQDESGMPNNRFLAERTGGTYSTLKVQPAELEDSGVYFCASSPLSVVGQFFGPGTRLTVL.

This clonotype has more than one count but fewer than ten. The V and J genes are TRBV6-5 and TRBJ1-6; the match to TRBD1 covers 8 bases. The J segment lost 9 bases and the V segment lost 6 bases, leaving 4 bases of the junction unmatched. This CDR3 has 13 residues. CDR1 MNHEY and CDR2 SVGAGI come from the germline V gene. The CDR3 sequence is CASREGQGSPLHF. The CDR3 DNA reads as TGTGCCAGCAGGGAAGGACAGGGTTCACCCCTCCACTTT.

The V call is TRBV9, the J call TRBJ2-3; 8 bases line up with TRBD2. CDR1 and CDR2 (germline): SGDLS, YYNGEE. The trim removed 4 bases at V and 2 bases at J, leaving 15 bases unmatched. The CDR3 is 18 amino acids. The CDR3 sequence: CASSSNSRAGGSTDTQYF. The CDR3, as DNA: TGTGCCAGCAGCTCAAACTCAAGGGCGGGAGGTTCCACAGATACGCAGTATTTT. Full variable domain (rest looked up from reference TRBV9 and TRBJ2-3): DSGVTQTPKHLITATGQRVTLRCSPRSGDLSVYWYQQSLDQGLQFLIQYYNGEERAKGNILERFSAQQFPDLHSELNLSSLELGDSALYFCASSSNSRAGGSTDTQYFGPGTRLTVL.

V is TRBV12-3 or TRBV12-4 and J is TRBJ1-5; tentatively, D is TRBD1 (5 bases). Trimming pared 4 bases from V and 3 bases from J, leaving 10 bases between. This CDR3 has 14 residues. This CDR3 reads CASSWGPPNQPQHF. CDR3 nucleotides: TGTGCCAGCAGTTGGGGACCGCCCAATCAGCCCCAGCATTTT.

This clonotype was seen a handful of times. The CDR3 coding sequence is TGTGCCAGCAGTTTATGGGGGCGCGACACTGAAGCTTTCTTT. As protein: CASSLWGRDTEAFF. This chain connects TRBV27 to TRBJ1-1, with a weak D call TRBD1 (6 bases). CDR1 is MNHEY and CDR2 is SMNVEV in the germline V gene (reference sequence). V gave up 1 base and J gave up 3 bases, with 9 bases separating them. CDR3 length: 14 residues.

This clonotype was seen a few times. The chain couples TRBV4-2 to TRBJ2-7; the match to TRBD1 covers 9 bases. Germline V gene lookup returns CDR1 LGHNA and CDR2 YNFKEQ. The CDR3 length is 16 residues. V lost 1 base to trimming and J lost 3 bases; unmatched junction nucleotides: 7. The CDR3 DNA reads TGTGCCAGCAGCCAAGGCTACAGGGGGCTGAACTACGAGCAGTACTTC. Protein sequence: CASSQGYRGLNYEQYF.

The chain links TRBV20-1 to TRBJ1-1; 10 bases are a match to TRBD1. CDR3 length: 15 residues. Per the germline V gene, CDR1 is DFQATT and CDR2 is SNEGSKA (reference sequence). The V segment lost 0 bases and the J segment 5 bases; nucleotides outside the gene matches: 6. CDR3: CSAREATGGETEAFF. DNA of the CDR3: TGCAGTGCTAGAGAAGCGACAGGGGGCGAGACTGAAGCTTTCTTT.

The chain is built from TRBV20-1 and TRBJ2-1; 7 bases agree with TRBD1. The CDR3 sequence is 13 residues long. The J segment lost 10 bases and the V segment lost 3 bases, leaving 9 bases of the junction unmatched. Germline loops: CDR1 DFQATT, CDR2 SNEGSKA (reference sequence). For the CDR3, the DNA is TGCAGTGCTAGGGGGACAGAGCCCTACGAGCAGTTCTTC. Residues: CSARGTEPYEQFF.